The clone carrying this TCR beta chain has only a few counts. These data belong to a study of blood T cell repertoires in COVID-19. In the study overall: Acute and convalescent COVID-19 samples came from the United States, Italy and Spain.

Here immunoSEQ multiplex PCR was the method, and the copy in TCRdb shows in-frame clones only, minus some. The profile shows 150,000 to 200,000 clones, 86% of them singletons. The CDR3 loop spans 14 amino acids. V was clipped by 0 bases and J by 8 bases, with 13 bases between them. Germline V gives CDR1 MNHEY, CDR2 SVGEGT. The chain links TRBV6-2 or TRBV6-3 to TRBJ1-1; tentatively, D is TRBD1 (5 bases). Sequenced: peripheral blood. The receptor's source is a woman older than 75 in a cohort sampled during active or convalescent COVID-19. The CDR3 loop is CASSYSTPGAEAFF. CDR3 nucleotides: TGTGCCAGCAGTTACTCGACCCCTGGGGCCGAAGCTTTCTTT.